The 27 T cell receptor beta chains below come from one sample, sequenced in a study of cytomegalovirus exposure and HLA in healthy donors (dated by TCRdb to 2016 to 2017). Library method: the immunoSEQ multiplex PCR assay. The multiplex PCR relied on a mix of 60 forward primers for TCR Vbeta segments and 13 reverse primers for TCR Jbeta segments. TCRdb carries this immuneACCESS record with in-frame sequences only. Its versions omit some clonotypes, under half of them owing to an unresolved V gene in the studies checked, with the rest unexplained. The table for this sample lists about 140,000 clones; over 75% of them were counted only once. The ten largest clones capture less than 3.5% of the sample. Source material: PBMCs. All receptors derive from a woman younger than 45 in good health and CMV-seronegative.

This chain links TRBV23-1 with TRBJ2-1; 7 bases map to TRBD1. TRBV23-1 carries the ORF label, with uncertain function. This CDR3 is 16 amino acids long. Trimming removed 5 bases from V and 0 bases from J; junction bases left unmatched: 7. CDR3 nucleotides: TGCGCCAGCAGTGTAGGGACAGAGTACTCCTACAATGAGCAGTTCTTC. Its translation is CASSVGTEYSYNEQFF.

The chain links TRBV27 to TRBJ2-1; D may be TRBD2 (6 bases). Per germline, CDR1 MNHEY and CDR2 SMNVEV (reference sequence). This CDR3 has 15 residues. V was cut by 7 bases and J by 0 bases, with 13 bases left in between. CDR3 amino acids: CASKVRESSYNEQFF. As DNA, the CDR3 is TGTGCCAGCAAGGTACGGGAGAGCTCCTACAATGAGCAGTTCTTC.

The V and J genes are TRBV4-1 and TRBJ2-3; a weak D match, TRBD2 (7 bases). Germline loops: CDR1 MGHRA, CDR2 YSYEKL. The CDR3 contains 16 residues. V was pared by 5 bases and J by 3 bases, with 18 bases between. CDR3 coding DNA: TGCGCCAGCAGCGCCGAAAGGGGGGGGGCGACAGATACGCAGTATTTT. This codes for CASSAERGGATDTQYF.

CDR3 sequence reads: CASSAGGPYEQYF. CDR3 nucleotide sequence: TGTGCCAGCAGTGCGGGGGGGCCCTACGAGCAGTACTTC. The chain recombines TRBV6-1 with TRBJ2-7; 8 positions agree with TRBD2. The ends lost 4 bases at V and 2 bases at J; junction bases unmatched: 1. Germline CDR1 and CDR2: MNHNS and SASEGT. The CDR3 is made up of 13 amino acids.

There are a few counts of this clone. Other nucleotide sequences in the sample specify the same CDR3. This rearrangement joins TRBV7-9 to TRBJ1-1; a possible D gene is TRBD1 (6 bases). The germline V and J ends were trimmed by 5 bases and 1 base, with 11 bases remaining between them. Per germline, CDR1 SEHNR and CDR2 FQNEAQ (reference sequence). This CDR3 region has 14 residues. The chain's CDR3 is CASSPRQENTEAFF. Written as DNA, the CDR3 is TGTGCCAGCAGCCCGCGACAGGAGAACACTGAAGCTTTCTTT.

The chain links TRBV19 to TRBJ2-6, with D maybe TRBD1 (5 bases). The length of the CDR3 is 14 residues. Germline V gene lookup returns CDR1 LNHDA and CDR2 SQIVND (reference sequence). V gave up 6 bases and J gave up 0 bases, with 6 bases separating them. The CDR3 sequence is CASRDSSGANVLTF. For the CDR3, the DNA is TGTGCCAGTAGAGACAGCTCTGGGGCCAACGTCCTGACTTTC.

The rearrangement joins TRBV25-1 to TRBJ2-1, with TRBD1 identical over 8 bases. The junction had 11 bases not matched to a gene; V was cut back by 4 bases and J by 9 bases. The germline V gene encodes CDR1 MGHDK and CDR2 SYGVNS. The CDR3 consists of 15 residues. As DNA, the CDR3 is TGTGCCAGCAGTGGGACAGGGAAGAAGTTCACTGAGCAGTTCTTC. Its protein product is CASSGTGKKFTEQFF. The full variable domain, rest sourced from reference TRBV25-1 and TRBJ2-1, is EADIYQTPRYLVIGTGKKITLECSQTMGHDKMYWYQQDPGMELHLIHYSYGVNSTEKGDLSSESTVSRIRTEHFPLTLESARPSHTSQYLCASSGTGKKFTEQFFGPGTRLTVL.

The chain joins TRBV25-1 to TRBJ1-5; tentative D call: TRBD1 (6 bases). V dropped 4 bases and J dropped 6 bases, with 10 bases sitting between them. Looked up from germline, CDR1 is MGHDK and CDR2 is SYGVNS. This CDR3 is built from 13 residues. CDR3 sequence: CASSVSGVQPQHF. In DNA form, the CDR3 reads TGTGCCAGCAGTGTTTCAGGGGTTCAGCCCCAGCATTTT.

A remark on this clone: A junction boundary mismatches the germline segment, possibly from a read error. The chain joins TRBV4-2 to TRBJ2-7; 8 bases line up with TRBD2. The CDR3 is 16 residues long. The V gene's germline CDR1 is LGHNA and CDR2 YNFKEQ. The CDR3 DNA reads TGTGCCAGCAGCCAAGATGGCGACGGGAGGGCCTACAAGCAGTACTTC. It encodes CASSQDGDGRAYKQYF.

The rearrangement uses TRBV6-1 and TRBJ2-1; D is possibly TRBD2 (5 bases). Trimming pared 3 bases from V and 0 bases from J, leaving 9 bases between. CDR1 and CDR2 (germline): MNHNS, SASEGT. The CDR3 covers 15 residues. The DNA of the CDR3 is TGTGCCAGCAGTGATCAGGCGGGCTCCTACAATGAGCAGTTCTTC. Amino acids: CASSDQAGSYNEQFF.

This clone was counted a few times. This CDR3 is CASSPYRQGRNSPLHF. The CDR3, as DNA: TGTGCCAGCAGCCCGTATAGACAGGGGAGGAATTCACCCCTCCACTTT. This sequence joins TRBV5-6 and TRBJ1-6, with 8 nucleotides matching TRBD1. The CDR3 runs 16 residues. CDR1 is SGHDT, CDR2 YYEEEE, per germline. The J segment lost 7 bases and the V segment lost 4 bases, leaving 10 bases of the junction unmatched.

The V call is TRBV19, the J call TRBJ2-1, with 13 positions matching TRBD2. The CDR3 contains 16 residues. V shed 1 base, J shed 8 bases, and the junction held 5 bases outside the gene matches. The germline gives CDR1 LNHDA, CDR2 SQIVND (reference sequence). CDR3 protein: CASSIGLAGGIDEQFF. CDR3 nucleotide sequence: TGTGCCAGTAGTATAGGACTAGCGGGAGGAATAGATGAGCAGTTCTTC.

This clone was detected only once. This rearrangement joins TRBV14 to TRBJ2-7, with D perhaps TRBD2 (6 bases). Trimming stripped 6 bases from V and 0 bases from J, with 9 bases between. Germline V gene lookup returns CDR1 SGHDN and CDR2 FVKESK. The CDR3 is made up of 13 amino acids. The CDR3 protein is CASSGDFSYEQYF. CDR3 sequence (DNA): TGTGCCAGCAGTGGGGACTTCTCCTACGAGCAGTACTTC.

The gene calls are TRBV6-5 and TRBJ1-5, with D possibly matching TRBD1 (5 bases). The CDR3 runs 15 residues. Looked up from germline, CDR1 is MNHEY and CDR2 is SVGAGI. V lost 6 bases, J lost 1 base, and 13 bases lay in between. The DNA for the CDR3 is TGTGCCAGCAGCCCAGGGAAGCGAAGCAATCAGCCCCAGCATTTT. As protein: CASSPGKRSNQPQHF.

This chain joins TRBV27 and TRBJ2-7; 7 nucleotides align to TRBD1. J was trimmed by 2 bases and V by 6 bases; bases with no gene match: 7. The CDR3 has 14 residues. Germline V CDR1 and CDR2: MNHEY, SMNVEV (reference sequence). CDR3 in amino acids: CASSPGGAPYEQYF. CDR3 nucleotides: TGTGCCAGCAGCCCAGGGGGAGCCCCCTACGAGCAGTACTTC.

Only a few counts were recorded for this clone. This sequence joins TRBV4-1 and TRBJ1-1, with a possible D match to TRBD1 (6 bases). V lost 0 bases, J lost 1 base, and 9 bases lay in between. The CDR3 contains 15 residues. Germline V gene sequence: CDR1 MGHRA, CDR2 YSYEKL. DNA for the CDR3: TGCGCCAGCAGCCAAGAGGGGGCCTGGAACACTGAAGCTTTCTTT. It is translated as CASSQEGAWNTEAFF.

CDR3 nucleotides: TGTGCCAGCAGTTATACAGACTCTGGAAACACCATATATTTT. It codes for CASSYTDSGNTIYF. The genes are TRBV11-2 and TRBJ1-3; D unresolved. The CDR3 has 14 amino acids. CDR1 is SGHAT, CDR2 FQNNGV, per germline. V was shortened by 6 bases and J by 0 bases, with 9 bases between the two germline ends.

The chain is built from TRBV18 and TRBJ1-2; the D is unclear. Trimming removed 0 bases at V and 1 base at J, with 9 bases between. The CDR3 contains 15 residues. Germline CDR1 is KGHSH and CDR2 is LQKENI. The CDR3 loop reads CASSPPAGFNYGYTF. The CDR3 bases are TGTGCCAGCTCACCACCGGCGGGATTTAACTATGGCTACACCTTC.

The chain recombines TRBV28 with TRBJ2-7, with TRBD1 identical over 7 bases. The CDR3 contains 17 residues. From germline, CDR1 is MDHEN and CDR2 SYDVKM. V lost 1 base, J lost 1 base, and 10 bases stayed unmatched. CDR3 sequence reads: CASSLYLRKGASYEQYF. The CDR3 DNA sequence: TGTGCCAGCAGTTTATATCTCCGGAAGGGGGCATCCTACGAGCAGTACTTC.

CDR3: CASSLTSGRSTDTQYF. The CDR3 DNA sequence: TGTGCCAGTAGTCTGACTAGCGGGAGGTCCACAGATACGCAGTATTTT. The genes are TRBV19 and TRBJ2-3; TRBD2 aligns across 13 bases. Germline V gives CDR1 LNHDA, CDR2 SQIVND (reference sequence). CDR3 length: 16 residues. The junction had 4 bases not matched to a gene; V was cut back by 5 bases and J by 2 bases.

The chain uses TRBV27 and TRBJ2-1; the D gene is possibly TRBD2 (6 bases). Germline assignment: CDR1 MNHEY and CDR2 SMNVEV (reference sequence). The length of the CDR3 is 15 residues. V lost 2 bases and J lost 3, with 11 bases in between. This chain's CDR3 is CASSLRSGFYNEQFF. The CDR3 DNA follows: TGTGCCAGCAGTTTACGTAGCGGCTTCTACAATGAGCAGTTCTTC.

The V and J genes are TRBV18 and TRBJ2-3; D might be TRBD2 (6 bases). This CDR3 region has 16 residues. Per germline, CDR1 KGHSH and CDR2 LQKENI. The ends were cut back, 2 bases at V and 5 bases at J, with 17 bases in the middle. For the CDR3, the DNA is TGTGCCAGCTCACCATGGGTTTCGGGGGAAGGAGATACGCAGTATTTT. This sequence encodes CASSPWVSGEGDTQYF. The entire variable domain, with the rest obtained from reference TRBV18 and TRBJ2-3, is as follows: NAGVMQNPRHLVRRRGQEARLRCSPMKGHSHVYWYRQLPEEGLKFMVYLQKENIIDESGMPKERFSAEFPKEGPSILRIQQVVRGDSAAYFCASSPWVSGEGDTQYFGPGTRLTVL.

This clone has only a few counts. The J gene is TRBJ2-7, the V gene TRBV6-5; the match to TRBD1 covers 10 bases. Germline CDR1 and CDR2: MNHEY and SVGAGI. J lost 1 base, V lost 0 bases, and 0 bases had no gene match. The CDR3 covers 15 residues. In nucleotides, the CDR3 is TGTGCCAGCAGTTACTCGGGACAGGGGTCCTACGAGCAGTACTTC. This sequence encodes CASSYSGQGSYEQYF.

This chain uses TRBV20-1 with TRBJ2-5, with unresolved D. The DNA end is more similar to TRBJ2-7, so the J call may be wrong. CDR1 and CDR2 (germline): DFQATT, SNEGSKA (reference sequence). This CDR3 is 11 amino acids long. CDR3 sequence reads: CSANTLYEQYF. CDR3 sequence (DNA): TGCAGTGCCAATACGCTCTACGAGCAGTACTTC.

CDR3 sequence: CASSLSGGAETQYF. CDR3 nucleotides: TGTGCCAGCAGCTTATCAGGGGGAGCGGAGACCCAGTACTTC. This sequence joins TRBV7-2 and TRBJ2-5, with 7 bases that match TRBD1. The CDR3 has 14 amino acids. V was clipped by 2 bases and J by 5 bases; unmatched bases: 5. CDR1 is SGHTA, CDR2 FQGNSA, per germline.

This rearrangement joins TRBV6-5 to TRBJ1-2, with D unclear. This CDR3 has 15 amino acids. Germline V gene data show CDR1 as MNHEY and CDR2 as SVGAGI. Trimming left V 6 bases short and J 0 bases short, with 14 bases between. Here the CDR3 DNA reads TGTGCCAGCAGCTCCCGGGGAAGGACTAACTATGGCTACACCTTC. Its protein is CASSSRGRTNYGYTF.

The chain uses TRBV7-9 and TRBJ1-6; no clear D gene. The CDR3 extends over 13 amino acids. Trimming shortened V by 5 bases and J by 13 bases, and 15 bases separated the two germline ends. From germline, CDR1 is SEHNR and CDR2 FQNEAQ (reference sequence). CDR3 protein: CASSLRGPGPLHF. The CDR3 DNA reads as TGTGCCAGCAGCCTCAGAGGGCCGGGGCCCCTCCACTTT.